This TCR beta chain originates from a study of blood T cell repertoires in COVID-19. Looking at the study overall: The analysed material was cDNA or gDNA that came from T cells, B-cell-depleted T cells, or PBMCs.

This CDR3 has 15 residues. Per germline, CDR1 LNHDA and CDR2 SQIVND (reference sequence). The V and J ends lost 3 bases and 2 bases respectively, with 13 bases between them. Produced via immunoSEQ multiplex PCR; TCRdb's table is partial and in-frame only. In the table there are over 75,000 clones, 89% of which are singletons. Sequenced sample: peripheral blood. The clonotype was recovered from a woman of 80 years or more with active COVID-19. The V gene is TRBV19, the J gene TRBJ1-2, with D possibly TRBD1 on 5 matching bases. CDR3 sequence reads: CASSIWRDGNYGYTF. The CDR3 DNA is TGTGCCAGTAGTATTTGGCGGGACGGGAACTATGGCTACACCTTC.